This entry lists 4 T cell receptor beta chains sequenced from one sample in a study of monozygotic twins with inflammatory bowel disease. One entry per CDR3 protein, without DNA, is what TCRdb gives after re-calling the 5' RACE reads. The data show 170,000 or so distinct CDR3 sequences, and the top ten clones hold around 7.2%. The sequencing sample was made of blood. These receptors were obtained from a human donor with ulcerative colitis or Crohn's disease, or a healthy co-twin of an affected twin (not recorded which).

This chain connects TRBV29-1 to TRBJ2-7; TCRdb picks TRBD1, but there is no DNA to check that call. The CDR3 runs to 12 residues. The V gene's germline CDR1 is SQVTM and CDR2 ANQGSEA. CDR3 amino acids: CSVKGAPGEQYF.

The CDR3 region is CASSLWVEGGINSPLHF. The V and J genes are TRBV7-2 and TRBJ1-6; no DNA is available, so the TRBD1 call from TCRdb remains unchecked. CDR1 is SGHTA, CDR2 FQGNSA, per germline. The CDR3 has 17 amino acids.

The genes are TRBV6-1 and TRBJ1-2; the TCRdb call, TRBD1, lacks DNA for checking. Germline loops: CDR1 MNHNS, CDR2 SASEGT. The CDR3 runs to 14 residues. CDR3: CASTPTGAIGGYTF.

The rearrangement links TRBV7-3 to TRBJ2-7. This CDR3 has 14 amino acids. Germline CDR1 reads SGHTA; CDR2 reads FQGTGA. The CDR3 sequence is CASSSAFASYEQYF.